The rows below give T cell receptor beta chains drawn from one sample of a study of radiation and T cells in renal cell carcinoma. Only in-frame clones appear in the TCRdb table, and some are missing; sequencing was by immunoSEQ multiplex PCR. There are 100,000 to 150,000 clones in the sample; around 81% occur only once, and roughly 5.9% lies in the top ten. The sample in question was blood, obtained from a patient whose treatment included radiotherapy and nephrectomy. Receptors were obtained from a man aged 50-59 years with renal cell carcinoma. The CDR3 runs from the conserved cysteine through the conserved F or W. A D gene is named only where the DNA matches it firmly. Some rows mark clone size as missing; the rest say once, few, many or name a class of expanded clone.

D	V	size	J	DNA	CDR3
.	TRBV5-1	.	TRBJ2-5	TGCGCCAGCAGCCCACTGGAGCGGACGTACCAAGAGACCCAGTACTTC	CASSPLERTYQETQYF
.	TRBV6-4	once	TRBJ1-4	TGTGCCAGCAGGCCACGGGGGAATGAAAAACTGTTTTTT	CASRPRGNEKLFF
.	TRBV11-1	many	TRBJ1-1	TGTGCCAGCCTCAGTGGCGGGGGAACTGAAGCTTTCTTT	CASLSGGGTEAFF
TRBD2	TRBV5-4	.	TRBJ2-3	TGTGCCAGCTCTGACCCTAGCGGGGGGGCCAGGGATACGCAGTATTTT	CASSDPSGGARDTQYF
.	TRBV9	once	TRBJ2-7	TGTGCCAGCAGCGTAGATCAGGGGCTTGATGAGCAGTACTTC	CASSVDQGLDEQYF
TRBD2	TRBV7-6	.	TRBJ2-3	TGTGCCAGCAGCCTCCGACTAGCGGGGGGCCAGGATACGCAGTATTTT	CASSLRLAGGQDTQYF
TRBD2	TRBV19	.	TRBJ2-1	TGTGCCAGTACCAGCGGGGGGGCTGACAATGAGCAGTTCTTC	CASTSGGADNEQFF
TRBD1	TRBV20-1	.	TRBJ2-1	TGCAGTGCAAGGACAGGGACTGAGCAGTTCTTC	CSARTGTEQFF
TRBD1	TRBV30	.	TRBJ2-7	TGTGCCTGGAGTGGGGACAGGGATTTGAGTTGGGCCTACGAGCAGTACTTC	CAWSGDRDLSWAYEQYF
.	TRBV30	.	TRBJ2-1	TGTGCCTGGAGAAGGGAGGTGGTCAATGAGCAGTTCTTC	CAWRREVVNEQFF
.	TRBV6-1	.	TRBJ2-7	TGTGCCAGCAGTCCCGGTGGGAACCGAGACGAGCAGTACTTC	CASSPGGNRDEQYF
.	TRBV29-1	.	TRBJ1-4	TGCAGCGTCAAGGGGGGAGCAACTAATGAAAAACTGTTTTTT	CSVKGGATNEKLFF
.	TRBV6-5	.	TRBJ2-6	TGTGCCAGCGCAGACAGATACTCTGGGGCCAACGTCCTGACTTTC	CASADRYSGANVLTF